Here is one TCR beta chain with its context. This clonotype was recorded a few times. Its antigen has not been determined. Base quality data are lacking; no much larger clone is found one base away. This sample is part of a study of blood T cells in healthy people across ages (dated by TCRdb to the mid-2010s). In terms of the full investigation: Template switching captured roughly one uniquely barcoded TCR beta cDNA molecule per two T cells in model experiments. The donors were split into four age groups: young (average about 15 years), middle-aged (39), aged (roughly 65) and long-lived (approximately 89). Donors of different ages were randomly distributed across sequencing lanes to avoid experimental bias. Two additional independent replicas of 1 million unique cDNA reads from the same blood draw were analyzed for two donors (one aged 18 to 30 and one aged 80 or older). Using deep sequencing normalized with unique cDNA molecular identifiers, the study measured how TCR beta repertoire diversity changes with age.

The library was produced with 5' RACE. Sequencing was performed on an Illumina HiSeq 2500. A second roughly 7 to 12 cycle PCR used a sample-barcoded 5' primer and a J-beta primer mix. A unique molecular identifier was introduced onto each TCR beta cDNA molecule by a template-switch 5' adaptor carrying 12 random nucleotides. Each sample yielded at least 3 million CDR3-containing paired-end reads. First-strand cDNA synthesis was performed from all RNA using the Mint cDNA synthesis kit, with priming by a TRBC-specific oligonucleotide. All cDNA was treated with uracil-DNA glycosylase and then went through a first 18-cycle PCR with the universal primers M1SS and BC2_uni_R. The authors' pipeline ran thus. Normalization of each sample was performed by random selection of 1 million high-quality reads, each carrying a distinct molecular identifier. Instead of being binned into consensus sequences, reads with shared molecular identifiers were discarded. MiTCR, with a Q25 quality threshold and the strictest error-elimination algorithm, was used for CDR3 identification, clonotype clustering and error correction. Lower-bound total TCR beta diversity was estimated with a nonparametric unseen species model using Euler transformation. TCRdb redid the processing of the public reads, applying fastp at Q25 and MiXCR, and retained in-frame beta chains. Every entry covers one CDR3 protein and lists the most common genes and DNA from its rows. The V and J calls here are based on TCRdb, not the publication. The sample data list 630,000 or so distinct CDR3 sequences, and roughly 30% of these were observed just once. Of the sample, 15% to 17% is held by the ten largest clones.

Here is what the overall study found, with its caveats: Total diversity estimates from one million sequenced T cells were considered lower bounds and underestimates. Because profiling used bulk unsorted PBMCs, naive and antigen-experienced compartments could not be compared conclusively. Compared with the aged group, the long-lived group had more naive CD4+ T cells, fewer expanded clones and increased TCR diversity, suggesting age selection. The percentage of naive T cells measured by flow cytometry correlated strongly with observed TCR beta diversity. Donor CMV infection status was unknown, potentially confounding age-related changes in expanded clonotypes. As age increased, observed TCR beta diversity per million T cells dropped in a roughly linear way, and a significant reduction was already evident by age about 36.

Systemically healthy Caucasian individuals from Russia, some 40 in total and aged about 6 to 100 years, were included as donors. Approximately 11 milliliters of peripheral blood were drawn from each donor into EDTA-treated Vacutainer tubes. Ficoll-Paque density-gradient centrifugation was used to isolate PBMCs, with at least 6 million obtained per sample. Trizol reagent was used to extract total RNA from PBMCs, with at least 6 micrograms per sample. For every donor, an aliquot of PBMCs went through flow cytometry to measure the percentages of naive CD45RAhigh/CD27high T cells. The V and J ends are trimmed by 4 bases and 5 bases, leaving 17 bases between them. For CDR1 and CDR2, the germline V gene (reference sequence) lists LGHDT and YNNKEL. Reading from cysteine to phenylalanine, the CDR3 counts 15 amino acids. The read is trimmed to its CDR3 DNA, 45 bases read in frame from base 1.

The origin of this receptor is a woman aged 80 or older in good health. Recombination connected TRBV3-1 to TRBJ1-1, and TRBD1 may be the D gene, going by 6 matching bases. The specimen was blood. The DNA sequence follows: TGTGCCAGCAGCCCGACGGGCAGGGGCGTGACTGAAGCTTTCTTT. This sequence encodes CASSPTGRGVTEAFF.